This TCR beta chain was recorded in a study of PD-1 blockade in classical Hodgkin lymphoma. This table comes from immunoSEQ multiplex PCR, and its TCRdb copy is limited to in-frame clones, with some not included. The sample includes about 97,000 clones, over 80% of them seen just once. Every patient had relapsed following autologous stem cell transplantation, and cohorts differed in brentuximab vedotin exposure. This clonotype was obtained from a human donor with classical Hodgkin lymphoma. Sequencing used peripheral blood mononuclear cells (PBMCs), obtained at baseline.

CDR3 nucleotide sequence: TGTGCCGGACACAGGGGGCACGGCACTGAAGCTTTCTTT. Translation: CAGHRGHGTEAFF. The rearrangement links TRBV2 to TRBJ1-1; 9 bases line up with TRBD1. The CDR3 extends over 13 amino acids. V shed 11 bases, J shed 4 bases, and the junction held 8 bases outside the gene matches. Per the germline V gene, CDR1 is SNHLY and CDR2 is FYNNEI. Supplemented by reference TRBV2 and TRBJ1-1, the full variable domain reads EPEVTQTPSHQVTQMGQEVILRCVPISNHLYFYWYRQILGQKVEFLVSFYNNEISEKSEIFDDQFSVERPDGSNFTLKIRSTKLEDSAMYFCAGHRGHGTEAFFGQGTRLTVV.